This T cell receptor (beta chain) was observed in a study of beta chain features in type 1 diabetes. Regarding the study as a whole: All four CD4+ subsets of Type 1 diabetes patients contained TCRB CDR3s that were moderately but significantly shorter.

The length of the CDR3 is 15 residues. Germline V gene lookup returns CDR1 MDHEN and CDR2 SYDVKM. The trim removed 5 bases at V and 0 bases at J, leaving 5 bases unmatched. TCRB transcripts that were expressed got sequenced, as all of the isolated RNA had been reverse transcribed. The assay was immunoSEQ multiplex PCR, and TCRdb's table has in-frame clones only and misses some. The data show a few hundred thousand clones, more than 12% seen once. This clone was found a few times. Its specificity is unknown. The chain is built from TRBV28 and TRBJ2-7, with 9 bases that match TRBD1. The TCR comes from a woman aged 18-29 years in good health. Sequenced material: naive CD4+ T cells from blood. CDR3 sequence: CASSTRDRVSYEQYF. CDR3 sequence (DNA): TGTGCCAGCAGTACTCGGGACAGGGTCTCCTACGAGCAGTACTTC.